What follows describes a single T cell receptor beta chain. The antigen remains undetermined. A junction end diverges from the germline sequence, so it may reflect a read error. The data were obtained in a study of tumor and adjacent non-tumor tissue in lung cancer. For the study at large: The patients, around 10 men and five or six women, were roughly 30 to 80 with stage I to III disease. Study results and limitations: Patients with more diverse tumor TCRs had worse survival.

There are 17 residues in the CDR3. The germline V gene has CDR1 SGHAT and CDR2 FQNNGV. Three rounds of nested PCR, following a modified ARM-PCR protocol, produced the TCRbeta library. TCRdb processed the multiplex PCR reads anew with MiXCR; each CDR3 protein has one entry. Here the sample spans more than 70,000 distinct CDR3 sequences, 61% being singletons. RNA was extracted from bulk tissue without any cell sorting. Between August and November 2014, newly diagnosed, chemotherapy-naive lung cancer patients underwent thoracic surgery in China. Sequenced sample: lung tumor tissue. This sequence originates from a man between 70 and 80 years old with non-small cell lung cancer. V usage is TRBV11-2 and J usage is TRBJ2-5; 7 bases are shared with TRBD2. The CDR3 nucleotides are TGTGCCAGTAGCTTAGAGGCTAGCGGTATCGTCGTGGAGACCCAGTACTTC. It specifies CASSLEASGIVVETQYF.